The 5 T cell receptor beta chains below all came from one sample that was sequenced in a study of blood T cell repertoires in COVID-19. Produced via immunoSEQ multiplex PCR; TCRdb's table is partial and in-frame only. The sample has about 200,000 clones, roughly 89% seen once; the top ten hold approximately 6%. The source material was peripheral blood. Receptors originate from a man aged 55 to 70 who had recovered from COVID-19.

The rearrangement joins TRBV11-2 to TRBJ1-6; 10 bases are shared with TRBD1. This CDR3 is built from 18 residues. Germline-derived CDR1 and CDR2 are SGHAT and FQNNGV. Trimming took 5 bases from V and 10 from J; bases not matched to a gene: 17. Written as DNA, the CDR3 is TGTGCCAGCAGCCCGGGACAGGGGAGAGTGTTTAGTGCGTCACCCCTCCACTTT. It encodes CASSPGQGRVFSASPLHF.

In its sample, this clone was seen a few times. CDR3 residues: CASSGTGLPSYEQYF. The CDR3 DNA reads TGTGCCAGCAGCGGGACAGGCCTGCCCTCGTACGAGCAGTACTTC. The rearrangement uses TRBV5-5 and TRBJ2-7, with 8 bases fitting TRBD1. The germline V gene encodes CDR1 SGHKS and CDR2 YYEKEE (reference sequence). The CDR3 is made up of 15 amino acids. Losses at the gene ends were 4 bases for V and 4 bases for J; bases not matched to a gene: 10. The full variable domain, in which reference TRBV5-5 and TRBJ2-7 provide the parts outside the CDR3, is DAGVTQSPTHLIKTRGQQVTLRCSPISGHKSVSWYQQVLGQGPQFIFQYYEKEERGRGNFPDRFSARQFPNYSSELNVNALLLGDSALYLCASSGTGLPSYEQYFGPGTRLTVT.

The genes are TRBV2 and TRBJ2-3, with 7 positions matching TRBD1. The CDR3 extends over 15 amino acids. With 3 bases clipped from V and 6 bases from J, the junction kept 9 bases outside the gene matches. The germline gives CDR1 SNHLY, CDR2 FYNNEI. In DNA, the CDR3 is TGTGCCAGCAGTGATTTGGGACAGCCAGGGGATACGCAGTATTTT. Encoded protein: CASSDLGQPGDTQYF. The variable domain in full, completed from reference TRBV2 and TRBJ2-3, reads EPEVTQTPSHQVTQMGQEVILRCVPISNHLYFYWYRQILGQKVEFLVSFYNNEISEKSEIFDDQFSVERPDGSNFTLKIRSTKLEDSAMYFCASSDLGQPGDTQYFGPGTRLTVL.

This clone was seen a handful of times. Other DNA sequences of this sample code for an identical CDR3. The chain uses TRBV7-9 and TRBJ1-1; 7 nucleotides align to TRBD1. Germline V gene sequence: CDR1 SEHNR, CDR2 FQNEAQ (reference sequence). J gave up 4 bases and V 5 bases, and 4 bases lay outside the gene matches. The CDR3 length is 13 residues. This chain's CDR3 is CASSGQGGTEAFF. CDR3 sequence (DNA): TGTGCCAGCAGCGGCCAGGGGGGCACTGAAGCTTTCTTT.

The rearrangement joins TRBV10-2 to TRBJ1-5, with D uncertain. This CDR3 has 13 residues. V dropped 2 bases and J dropped 4 bases, with 6 bases sitting between them. CDR1 is WSHSY and CDR2 is SAAADI in the germline V gene. CDR3 coding DNA: TGCGCCAGCAGTGAGAAGAGGAATCAGCCCCAGCATTTT. Amino acids: CASSEKRNQPQHF.